Below, 32 T cell receptor beta chains from the same sample are listed, as sequenced in a study of blood T cells in healthy people across ages. For the second PCR, which ran for roughly 6 to 12 cycles, a sample-barcoded 5' primer and a J-beta primer mix were used. One entry per CDR3 protein, called by TCRdb with MiXCR from the 5' RACE reads. The sample consists of more than 1,400,000 distinct CDR3 sequences, roughly 40% of them appearing once. Source material: blood. These receptors all come from a woman between 18 and 30 years old in good health.

This clonotype was recorded a few times. Compared with germline, one end of the junction differs, possibly owing to a read error. The V and J genes are TRBV12-3 or TRBV12-4 and TRBJ1-2, with 9 nucleotides matching TRBD1. The CDR3 totals 18 residues. CDR3 in amino acids: CASRLAFGQGFGGYGYTF. DNA of the CDR3: TGTGCCAGCAGATTAGCGTTTGGACAGGGGTTTGGGGGGTATGGCTACACCTTC.

This clonotype was seen a handful of times. The chain combines TRBV21-1 with TRBJ2-5; TRBD1 is taken as the D call from the table, unchecked against the DNA. TRBV21-1 is assigned pseudogene status. The CDR3 totals 15 residues. The CDR3 DNA sequence: TGTGCCAGCAGCAAAACCCAGGGGAGGCAAGAGACCCAGTACTTC. Its protein product is CASSKTQGRQETQYF.

The rearrangement links TRBV28 to TRBJ2-7; 7 positions match TRBD1. The CDR3 sequence is 14 residues long. The germline CDR1 and CDR2 sequences are MDHEN and SYDVKM. The J segment lost 4 bases and the V segment lost 6 bases, leaving 9 bases of the junction unmatched. In nucleotides, the CDR3 is TGTGCCAGCAGGTTACCCGGGGACAGTTACGAGCAGTACTTC. Protein: CASRLPGDSYEQYF. Full variable domain (rest looked up from reference TRBV28 and TRBJ2-7): DVKVTQSSRYLVKRTGEKVFLECVQDMDHENMFWYRQDPGLGLRLIYFSYDVKMKEKGDIPEGYSVSREKKERFSLILESASTNQTSMYLCASRLPGDSYEQYFGPGTRLTVT.

This clonotype appeared a single time. The rearrangement uses TRBV4-2 and TRBJ2-2, with 15 bases lining up with TRBD2. Germline V gene sequence: CDR1 LGHNA, CDR2 YNFKEQ. With V trimmed by 4 bases and J by 2 bases, 8 bases remained unmatched. The length of the CDR3 is 19 residues. The CDR3 DNA reads as TGTGCCAGCAGCCCCCAGGGACTAGCGGGAGGACAAAACACCGGGGAGCTGTTTTTT. Translating gives CASSPQGLAGGQNTGELFF.

This clonotype was found a few times. The rearrangement joins TRBV12-5 to TRBJ2-7, with D possibly TRBD1 on 5 matching bases. The CDR3 is 12 amino acids. The germline V gene encodes CDR1 LGHNT and CDR2 FRNRAP. V lost 8 bases to trimming and J lost 2 bases, with 10 bases between them. In nucleotides, the CDR3 is TGTGCTAGTTTAGGGGATACCTACGAGCAGTACTTC. Translating gives CASLGDTYEQYF.

This chain links TRBV20-1 with TRBJ2-5; maybe TRBD1 (5 bases). V lost 5 bases and J lost 2, with 21 bases in between. In germline, CDR1 is DFQATT, CDR2 SNEGSKA (reference sequence). This CDR3 is 16 amino acids long. This chain's CDR3 is CSAPQGVGSRQETQYF. The CDR3, as DNA: TGCAGTGCTCCTCAAGGGGTTGGTTCCAGACAAGAGACCCAGTACTTC.

This clonotype was counted between two and nine times. The DNA for the CDR3 is TGTGCCAGCAGCTACCGGTCGGGGTACTCCTACAATGAGCAGTTCTTC. Translation gives CASSYRSGYSYNEQFF. This chain connects TRBV7-9 to TRBJ2-1; tentative D call: TRBD2 (5 bases). Deletions cut 4 bases from V and 0 bases from J, with 13 bases between. Germline V CDR1 and CDR2: SEHNR, FQNEAQ (reference sequence). This CDR3 spans 16 amino acids. Full variable domain (missing parts from reference TRBV7-9 and TRBJ2-1): DTGVSQNPRHKITKRGQNVTFRCDPISEHNRLYWYRQTLGQGPEFLTYFQNEAQLEKSRLLSDRFSAERPKGSFSTLEIQRTEQGDSAMYLCASSYRSGYSYNEQFFGPGTRLTVL.

The chain combines TRBV20-1 with TRBJ1-1, with 7 bases that match TRBD1. Per germline, CDR1 DFQATT and CDR2 SNEGSKA (reference sequence). V shed 0 bases, J shed 2 bases, and the junction held 6 bases outside the gene matches. The CDR3 totals 15 residues. This chain's CDR3 is CSARDRGQTNTEAFF. The CDR3 DNA is TGCAGTGCTAGAGATAGGGGACAGACAAACACTGAAGCTTTCTTT.

The rearrangement uses TRBV5-1 and TRBJ2-2, with a tentative D call TRBD1 (6 bases). The length of the CDR3 is 15 residues. With 2 bases removed from V and 3 bases from J, the gap between germline ends came to 11 bases. Germline loops: CDR1 SGHRS, CDR2 YFSETQ. Here the CDR3 DNA reads TGCGCCAGCAGCTTTACAGGGTTGGACACCGGGGAGCTGTTTTTT. This sequence encodes CASSFTGLDTGELFF.

In its sample, this clonotype was seen a few times. The rearrangement uses TRBV7-2 and TRBJ1-5; no clear D gene. V gave up 5 bases and J gave up 4 bases, with 9 bases separating them. The CDR3 totals 13 residues. CDR1 and CDR2 from the germline V gene are SGHTA and FQGNSA. The CDR3 is CASSAVWNQPQHF. Here the CDR3 DNA reads TGTGCCAGCAGCGCGGTGTGGAATCAGCCCCAGCATTTT.

This clonotype turned up a few times. The chain carries TRBV12-3 or TRBV12-4 and TRBJ2-3; 11 bases align to TRBD2. This CDR3 region has 16 residues. The ends lost 5 bases at V and 1 base at J; junction bases unmatched: 5. CDR3 amino acids: CASSRRLAGRTDTQYF. Here the CDR3 DNA reads TGTGCCAGCAGTAGGAGACTAGCGGGGCGCACAGATACGCAGTATTTT.

As concerns this clonotype: This could be a read error, since a much larger clone is one nucleotide away. V gene TRBV6-4 combines with J gene TRBJ2-3, with D perhaps TRBD1 (6 bases). V lost 2 bases, J lost 4 bases, and 10 bases lay in between. The CDR3 is 14 residues long. CDR1 is MRHNA and CDR2 is SNTAGT in the germline V gene. The CDR3 here is CASSDATGADTQYF. Written as DNA, the CDR3 is TGTGCCAGCAGTGACGCGACAGGCGCAGATACGCAGTATTTT.

This clonotype was detected only a few times. The chain carries TRBV28 and TRBJ2-5; D tentatively reads TRBD1 or TRBD2 (5 bases each). Germline lookup yields CDR1 MDHEN and CDR2 SYDVKM. This CDR3 spans 15 amino acids. Trimming removed 4 bases at V and 1 base at J, with 13 bases between. The CDR3 spells CASSSEGRLQETQYF. CDR3 nucleotide sequence: TGTGCCAGCAGTTCAGAGGGACGGCTCCAAGAGACCCAGTACTTC.

V and J are TRBV9 and TRBJ2-2; the D gene is possibly TRBD2 (7 bases). This CDR3 region has 14 residues. Trimming cost V 4 bases and J 7 bases, with 14 bases left between them. Looked up from germline, CDR1 is SGDLS and CDR2 is YYNGEE. The chain's CDR3 is CASSSPGGGGELFF. The DNA for the CDR3 is TGTGCCAGCAGCTCTCCGGGGGGCGGCGGGGAGCTGTTTTTT.

This chain joins TRBV6-1 and TRBJ2-3; D unresolved. The length of the CDR3 is 12 residues. Germline CDR1 MNHNS, CDR2 SASEGT. The ends were cut back, 2 bases at V and 7 bases at J, with 7 bases in the middle. The CDR3 spells CASSETRHTQYF. In nucleotides, the CDR3 is TGTGCCAGCAGTGAAACAAGACATACGCAGTATTTT.

The V and J genes are TRBV19 and TRBJ1-2; 7 bases align to TRBD1. J was trimmed by 0 bases and V by 4 bases; bases with no gene match: 8. This CDR3 comprises 16 residues. In germline, CDR1 is LNHDA, CDR2 SQIVND (reference sequence). The CDR3 is CASSTPRQGANYGYTF. CDR3 nucleotides: TGTGCCAGTAGTACCCCTAGGCAGGGGGCTAACTATGGCTACACCTTC.

The genes are TRBV7-2 and TRBJ1-5; D unclear. Deletions cut 1 base from V and 9 bases from J, with 19 bases between. Germline V gene sequence: CDR1 SGHTA, CDR2 FQGNSA. The CDR3 length is 16 residues. CDR3 nucleotides: TGTGCCAGCAGCTTAGTAGGGAAAGGTGGAATTTCGCCCCAGCATTTT. Amino acids: CASSLVGKGGISPQHF.

This clonotype appeared once. The V call is TRBV6-6, the J call TRBJ2-1; 8 bases match TRBD2. The CDR3 consists of 17 residues. Trimming removed 2 bases from V and 5 bases from J; junction bases left unmatched: 11. The germline V gene has CDR1 MNHNY and CDR2 SVGAGI (reference sequence). The CDR3: CASSYVNGGAGNNEQFF. The CDR3 DNA follows: TGTGCCAGCAGTTACGTCAACGGGGGGGCTGGAAACAATGAGCAGTTCTTC.

This rearrangement joins TRBV20-1 to TRBJ2-1, with D perhaps TRBD1 (6 bases). The tail of the sequence fits TRBJ2-7 better, so the J call may be wrong. This CDR3 contains 13 residues. CDR1 is DFQATT, CDR2 SNEGSKA, per germline (reference sequence). The CDR3 reads CSANAQWDNEQYF. The CDR3 nucleotides are TGCAGTGCCAATGCTCAATGGGACAATGAGCAGTACTTC.

The chain has TRBV2 and TRBJ2-3; 15 bases map to TRBD2. CDR3 size: 16 residues. Unmatched junction bases numbered 4, after V lost 5 bases and J lost 4 bases. Looked up from germline, CDR1 is SNHLY and CDR2 is FYNNEI. The CDR3 DNA reads TGTGCCAGCAGTCGGACTAGCGGGAGGGAGGCAGATACGCAGTATTTT. Its protein product is CASSRTSGREADTQYF. The full variable domain, with the rest looked up from reference TRBV2 and TRBJ2-3, is EPEVTQTPSHQVTQMGQEVILRCVPISNHLYFYWYRQILGQKVEFLVSFYNNEISEKSEIFDDQFSVERPDGSNFTLKIRSTKLEDSAMYFCASSRTSGREADTQYFGPGTRLTVL.

The chain combines TRBV3-1 with TRBJ2-3; no definite D call. CDR1 and CDR2 from the germline V gene are LGHDT and YNNKEL (reference sequence). The V gene lost 4 bases and the J gene lost 0 bases, with 11 bases spanning the gap. CDR3 size: 15 residues. The CDR3 region is CASSPALSSTDTQYF. Here the CDR3 DNA reads TGTGCCAGCAGCCCAGCCCTCTCAAGCACAGATACGCAGTATTTT.

V is TRBV18 and J is TRBJ1-2; 9 bases fit TRBD1. From germline, CDR1 is KGHSH and CDR2 LQKENI. CDR3 size: 16 residues. The junction had 10 bases not matched to a gene; V was cut back by 4 bases and J by 4 bases. The CDR3 DNA follows: TGTGCCAGCTCACTCAATCCGGGACAGGGACCCTATGGCTACACCTTC. Its protein is CASSLNPGQGPYGYTF.

The V call is TRBV28, the J call TRBJ2-3; TRBD2 matches 7 bases. The CDR3 totals 16 residues. The junction had 11 bases not matched to a gene; V was cut back by 6 bases and J by 2 bases. Per germline, CDR1 MDHEN and CDR2 SYDVKM. DNA of the CDR3: TGTGCCAGCAGGCCCATAGGGGCGGGGGTCACAGATACGCAGTATTTT. This gives the protein CASRPIGAGVTDTQYF.

This rearrangement joins TRBV18 to TRBJ2-3; 10 bases agree with TRBD2. The germline gives CDR1 KGHSH, CDR2 LQKENI. The CDR3 sequence is 16 residues long. The junction had 10 bases not matched to a gene; V was cut back by 3 bases and J by 7 bases. The CDR3 reads CASSPNKGLAENTQYF. CDR3 coding DNA: TGTGCCAGCTCACCTAACAAAGGACTAGCGGAAAATACGCAGTATTTT.

This chain joins TRBV21-1 and TRBJ2-1; the table gives TRBD1 as D, unverified against the DNA. TRBV21-1 is annotated as a pseudogene. The CDR3 sequence is 17 residues long. CDR3 loop: CASSKADRGESYNEQFF. The CDR3 DNA sequence: TGTGCCAGCAGCAAGGCCGATAGGGGTGAGAGCTACAATGAGCAGTTCTTC.

The genes are TRBV27 and TRBJ2-3, with D perhaps TRBD1 (6 bases). Trimming removed 0 bases from V and 2 bases from J, with 9 bases in between. Germline V gene data show CDR1 as MNHEY and CDR2 as SMNVEV (reference sequence). The CDR3 length is 15 residues. The CDR3, as DNA: TGTGCCAGCAGTTTATCGGACAGCTACACAGATACGCAGTATTTT. It codes for CASSLSDSYTDTQYF.

The V gene is TRBV27, the J gene TRBJ2-1; D remains ambiguous. Germline lookup yields CDR1 MNHEY and CDR2 SMNVEV (reference sequence). Between the trimmed V and J ends, which lost 8 bases and 0 bases, there was a span of 14 bases. The CDR3 has 15 residues. In nucleotides, the CDR3 is TGTGCCAGCGGGTTAGCACCTCGCTCCTACAATGAGCAGTTCTTC. Translating it yields CASGLAPRSYNEQFF.

The chain couples TRBV20-1 to TRBJ2-5, with TRBD1 identical over 7 bases. This CDR3 is built from 15 residues. The germline CDR1 and CDR2 sequences are DFQATT and SNEGSKA (reference sequence). The V and J ends lost 5 bases and 5 bases, in that order; junction bases with no gene match: 14. CDR3: CSAVNRDRTRETQYF. DNA for the CDR3: TGCAGTGCTGTAAACCGGGACAGAACAAGGGAGACCCAGTACTTC.

The chain combines TRBV20-1 with TRBJ1-1; D is undetermined. This CDR3 is built from 13 residues. Germline CDR1 reads DFQATT; CDR2 reads SNEGSKA (reference sequence). Deletions cut 4 bases from V and 1 base from J, with 10 bases between. The CDR3 DNA sequence: TGCAGTGCTAAAATGGGCGGGAACACTGAAGCTTTCTTT. It encodes CSAKMGGNTEAFF.

The chain uses TRBV2 and TRBJ1-5, with D possibly TRBD1 on 5 matching bases. CDR3 length equals 14 residues. Germline V gene sequence: CDR1 SNHLY, CDR2 FYNNEI. Trimming cost V 5 bases and J 6 bases, with 14 bases left between them. The CDR3 nucleotides are TGTGCCAGCAGTCCGCAAGGGGTTTCTCAGCCCCAGCATTTT. Amino acid sequence: CASSPQGVSQPQHF.

The chain uses TRBV7-3 and TRBJ2-2; 8 nucleotides line up with TRBD1. V dropped 5 bases and J dropped 1; count of bases not matched to a gene: 12. The germline V gene encodes CDR1 SGHTA and CDR2 FQGTGA. The CDR3 totals 18 residues. In DNA form, the CDR3 reads TGTGCCAGCAGCCTCCTGTCAACTGGGACAGGGAACACCGGGGAGCTGTTTTTT. Its translation: CASSLLSTGTGNTGELFF.

This clonotype was seen a handful of times. The V call is TRBV20-1, the J call TRBJ2-5, with 11 bases aligning to TRBD2. The CDR3 spans 18 residues. Germline V lookup: CDR1 DFQATT, CDR2 SNEGSKA (reference sequence). Trimming removed 0 bases from V and 5 bases from J; junction bases left unmatched: 14. The CDR3 DNA reads as TGCAGTGCTAGAGACCTTTCGACTAGCGGGACCCAAGGGGAGACCCAGTACTTC. Its protein product is CSARDLSTSGTQGETQYF.